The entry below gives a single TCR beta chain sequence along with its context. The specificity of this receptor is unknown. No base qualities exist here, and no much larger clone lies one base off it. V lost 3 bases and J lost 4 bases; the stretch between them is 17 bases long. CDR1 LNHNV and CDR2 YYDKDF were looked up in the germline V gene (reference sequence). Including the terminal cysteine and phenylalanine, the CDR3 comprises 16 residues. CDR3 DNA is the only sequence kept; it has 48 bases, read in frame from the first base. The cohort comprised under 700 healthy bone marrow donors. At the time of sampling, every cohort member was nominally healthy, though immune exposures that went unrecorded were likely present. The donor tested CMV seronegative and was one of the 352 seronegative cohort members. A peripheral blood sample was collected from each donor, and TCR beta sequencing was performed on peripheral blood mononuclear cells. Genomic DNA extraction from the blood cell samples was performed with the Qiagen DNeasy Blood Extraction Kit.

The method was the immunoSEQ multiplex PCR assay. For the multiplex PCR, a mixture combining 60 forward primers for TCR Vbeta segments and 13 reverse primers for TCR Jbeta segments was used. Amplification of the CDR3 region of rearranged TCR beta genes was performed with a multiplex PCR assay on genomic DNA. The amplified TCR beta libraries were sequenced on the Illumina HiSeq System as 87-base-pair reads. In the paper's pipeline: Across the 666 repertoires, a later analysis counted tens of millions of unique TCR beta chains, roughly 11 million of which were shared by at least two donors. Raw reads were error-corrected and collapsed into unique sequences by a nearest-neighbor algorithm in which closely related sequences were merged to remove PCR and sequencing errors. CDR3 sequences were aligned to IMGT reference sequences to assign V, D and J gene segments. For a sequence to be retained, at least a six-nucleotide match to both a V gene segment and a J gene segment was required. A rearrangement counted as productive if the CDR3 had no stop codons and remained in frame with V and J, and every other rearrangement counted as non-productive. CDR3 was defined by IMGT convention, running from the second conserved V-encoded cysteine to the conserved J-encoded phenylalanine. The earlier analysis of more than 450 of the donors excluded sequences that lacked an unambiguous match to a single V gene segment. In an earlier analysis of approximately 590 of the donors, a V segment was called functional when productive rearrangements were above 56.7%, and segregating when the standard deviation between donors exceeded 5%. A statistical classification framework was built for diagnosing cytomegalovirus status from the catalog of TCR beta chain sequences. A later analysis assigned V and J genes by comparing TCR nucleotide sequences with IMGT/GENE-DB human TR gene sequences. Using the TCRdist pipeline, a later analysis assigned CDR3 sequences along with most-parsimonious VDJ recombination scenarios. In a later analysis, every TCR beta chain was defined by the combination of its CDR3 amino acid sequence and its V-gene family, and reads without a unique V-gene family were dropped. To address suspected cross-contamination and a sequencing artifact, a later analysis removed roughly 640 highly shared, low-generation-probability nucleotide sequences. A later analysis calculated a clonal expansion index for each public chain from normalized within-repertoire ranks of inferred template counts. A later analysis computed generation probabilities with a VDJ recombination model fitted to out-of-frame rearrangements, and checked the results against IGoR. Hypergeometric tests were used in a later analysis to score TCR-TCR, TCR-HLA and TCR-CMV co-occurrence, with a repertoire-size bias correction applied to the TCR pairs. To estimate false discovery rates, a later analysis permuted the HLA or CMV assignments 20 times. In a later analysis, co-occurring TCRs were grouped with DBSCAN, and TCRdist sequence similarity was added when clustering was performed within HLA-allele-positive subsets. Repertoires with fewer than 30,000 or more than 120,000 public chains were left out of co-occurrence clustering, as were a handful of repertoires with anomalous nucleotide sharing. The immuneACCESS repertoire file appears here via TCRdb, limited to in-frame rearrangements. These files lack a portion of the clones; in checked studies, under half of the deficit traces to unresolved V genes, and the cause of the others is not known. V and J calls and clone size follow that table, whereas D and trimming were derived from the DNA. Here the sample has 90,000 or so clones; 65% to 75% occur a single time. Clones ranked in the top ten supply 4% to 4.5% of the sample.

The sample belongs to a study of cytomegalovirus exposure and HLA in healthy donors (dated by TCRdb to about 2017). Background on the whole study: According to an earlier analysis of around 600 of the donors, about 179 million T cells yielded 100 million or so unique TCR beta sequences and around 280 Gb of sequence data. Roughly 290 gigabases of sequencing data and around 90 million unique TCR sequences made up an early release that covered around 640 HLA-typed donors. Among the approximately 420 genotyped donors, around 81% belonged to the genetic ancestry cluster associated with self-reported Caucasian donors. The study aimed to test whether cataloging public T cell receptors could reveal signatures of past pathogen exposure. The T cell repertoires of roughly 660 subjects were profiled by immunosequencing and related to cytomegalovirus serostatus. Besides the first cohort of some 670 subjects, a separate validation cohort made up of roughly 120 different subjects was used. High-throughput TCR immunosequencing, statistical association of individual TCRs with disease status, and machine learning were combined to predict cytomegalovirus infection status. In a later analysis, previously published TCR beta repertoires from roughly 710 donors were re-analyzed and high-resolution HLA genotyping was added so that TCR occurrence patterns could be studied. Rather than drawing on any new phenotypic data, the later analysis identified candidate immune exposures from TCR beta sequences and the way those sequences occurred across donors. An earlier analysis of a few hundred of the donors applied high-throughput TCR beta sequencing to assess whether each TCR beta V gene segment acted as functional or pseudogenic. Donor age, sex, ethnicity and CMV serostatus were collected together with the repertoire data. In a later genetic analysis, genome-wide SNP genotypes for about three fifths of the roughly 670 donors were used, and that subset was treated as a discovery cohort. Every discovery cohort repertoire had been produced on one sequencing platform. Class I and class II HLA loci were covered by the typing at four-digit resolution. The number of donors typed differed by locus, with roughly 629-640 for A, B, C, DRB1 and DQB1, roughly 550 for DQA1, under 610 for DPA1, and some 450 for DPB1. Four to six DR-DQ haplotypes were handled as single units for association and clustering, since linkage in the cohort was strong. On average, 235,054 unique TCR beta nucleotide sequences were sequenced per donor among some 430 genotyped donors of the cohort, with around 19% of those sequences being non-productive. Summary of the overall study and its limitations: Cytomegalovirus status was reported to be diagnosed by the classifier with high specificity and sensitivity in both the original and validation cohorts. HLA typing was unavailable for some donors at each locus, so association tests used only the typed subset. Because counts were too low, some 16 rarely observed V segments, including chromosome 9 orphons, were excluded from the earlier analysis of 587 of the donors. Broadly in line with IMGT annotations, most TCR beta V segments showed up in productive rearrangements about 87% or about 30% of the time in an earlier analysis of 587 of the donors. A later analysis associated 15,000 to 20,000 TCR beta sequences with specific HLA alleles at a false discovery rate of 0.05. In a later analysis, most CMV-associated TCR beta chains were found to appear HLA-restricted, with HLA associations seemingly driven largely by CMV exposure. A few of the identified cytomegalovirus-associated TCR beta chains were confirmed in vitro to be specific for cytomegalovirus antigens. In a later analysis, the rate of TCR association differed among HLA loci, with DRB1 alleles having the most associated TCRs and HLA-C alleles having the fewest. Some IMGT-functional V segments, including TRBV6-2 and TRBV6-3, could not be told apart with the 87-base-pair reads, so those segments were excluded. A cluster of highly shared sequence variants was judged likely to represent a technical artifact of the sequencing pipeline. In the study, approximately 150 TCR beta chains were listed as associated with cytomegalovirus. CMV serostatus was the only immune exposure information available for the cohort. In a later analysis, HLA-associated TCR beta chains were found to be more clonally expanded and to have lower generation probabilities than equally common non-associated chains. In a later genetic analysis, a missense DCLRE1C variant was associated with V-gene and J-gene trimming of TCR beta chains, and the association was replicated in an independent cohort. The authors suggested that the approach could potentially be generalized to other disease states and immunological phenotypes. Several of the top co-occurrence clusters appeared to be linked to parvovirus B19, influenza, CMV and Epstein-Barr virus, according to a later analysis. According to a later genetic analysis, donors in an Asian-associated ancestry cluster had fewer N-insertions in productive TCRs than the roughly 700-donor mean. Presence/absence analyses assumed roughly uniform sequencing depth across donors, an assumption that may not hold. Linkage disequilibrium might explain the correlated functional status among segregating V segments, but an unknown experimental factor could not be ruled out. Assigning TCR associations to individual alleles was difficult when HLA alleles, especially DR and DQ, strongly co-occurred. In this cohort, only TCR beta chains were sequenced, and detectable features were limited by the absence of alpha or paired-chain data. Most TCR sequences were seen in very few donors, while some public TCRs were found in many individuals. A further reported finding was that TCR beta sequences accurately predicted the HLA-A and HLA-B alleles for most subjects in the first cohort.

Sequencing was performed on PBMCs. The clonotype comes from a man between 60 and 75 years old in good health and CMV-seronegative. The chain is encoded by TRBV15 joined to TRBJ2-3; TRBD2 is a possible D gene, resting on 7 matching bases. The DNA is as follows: TGTGCCACCAGCAGGCGATCGGGCGGGGGCGCAGATACGCAGTATTTT. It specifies CATSRRSGGGADTQYF.